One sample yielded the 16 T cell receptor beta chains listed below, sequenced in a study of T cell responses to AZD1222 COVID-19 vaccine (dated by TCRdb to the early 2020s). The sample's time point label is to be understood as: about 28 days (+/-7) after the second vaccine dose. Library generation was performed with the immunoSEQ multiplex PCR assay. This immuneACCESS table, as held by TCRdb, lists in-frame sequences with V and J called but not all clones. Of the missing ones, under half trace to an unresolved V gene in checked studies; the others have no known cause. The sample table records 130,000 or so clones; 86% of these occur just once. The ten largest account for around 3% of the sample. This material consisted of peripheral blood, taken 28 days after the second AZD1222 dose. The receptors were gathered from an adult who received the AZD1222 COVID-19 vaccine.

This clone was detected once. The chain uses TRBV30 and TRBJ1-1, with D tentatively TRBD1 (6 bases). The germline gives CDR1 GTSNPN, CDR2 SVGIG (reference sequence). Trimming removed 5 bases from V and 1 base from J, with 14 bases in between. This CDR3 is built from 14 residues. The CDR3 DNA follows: TGTGCCTGGTCTACAGGGAGGGGGAACACTGAAGCTTTCTTT. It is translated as CAWSTGRGNTEAFF.

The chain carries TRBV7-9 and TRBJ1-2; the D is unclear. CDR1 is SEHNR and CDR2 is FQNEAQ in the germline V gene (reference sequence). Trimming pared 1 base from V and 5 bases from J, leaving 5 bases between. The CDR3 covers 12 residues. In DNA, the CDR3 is TGTGCCAGCAGCTTAGAAGGATATGGCTACACCTTC. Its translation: CASSLEGYGYTF. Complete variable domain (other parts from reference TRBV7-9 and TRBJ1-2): DTGVSQNPRHKITKRGQNVTFRCDPISEHNRLYWYRQTLGQGPEFLTYFQNEAQLEKSRLLSDRFSAERPKGSFSTLEIQRTEQGDSAMYLCASSLEGYGYTFGSGTRLTVV.

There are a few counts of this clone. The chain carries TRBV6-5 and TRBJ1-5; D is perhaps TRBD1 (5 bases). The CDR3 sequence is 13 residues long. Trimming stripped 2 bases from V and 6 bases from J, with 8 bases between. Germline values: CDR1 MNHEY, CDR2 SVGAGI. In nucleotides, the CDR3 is TGTGCCAGCAGTTACCAGGGCACTCAGCCCCAGCATTTT. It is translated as CASSYQGTQPQHF.

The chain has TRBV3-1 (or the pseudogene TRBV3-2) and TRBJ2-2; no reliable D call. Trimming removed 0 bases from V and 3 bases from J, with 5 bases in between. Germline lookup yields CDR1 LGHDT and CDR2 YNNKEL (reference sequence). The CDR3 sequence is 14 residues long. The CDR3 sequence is CASSQESYTGELFF. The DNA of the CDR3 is TGTGCCAGCAGCCAAGAGAGTTACACCGGGGAGCTGTTTTTT.

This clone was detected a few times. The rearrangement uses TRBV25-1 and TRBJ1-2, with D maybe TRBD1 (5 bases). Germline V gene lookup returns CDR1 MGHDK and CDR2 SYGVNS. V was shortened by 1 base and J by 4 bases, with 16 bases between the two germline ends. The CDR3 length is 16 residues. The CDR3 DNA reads TGTGCCAGCAGTGAATTCGGGTACCGGGGCCCCTATGGCTACACCTTC. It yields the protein CASSEFGYRGPYGYTF.

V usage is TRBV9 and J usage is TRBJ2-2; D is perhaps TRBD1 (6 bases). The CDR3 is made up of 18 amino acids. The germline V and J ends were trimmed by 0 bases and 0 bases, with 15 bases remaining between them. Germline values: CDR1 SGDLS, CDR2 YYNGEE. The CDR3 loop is CASSVGVMGTSNTGELFF. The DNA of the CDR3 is TGTGCCAGCAGCGTAGGTGTTATGGGGACATCGAACACCGGGGAGCTGTTTTTT.

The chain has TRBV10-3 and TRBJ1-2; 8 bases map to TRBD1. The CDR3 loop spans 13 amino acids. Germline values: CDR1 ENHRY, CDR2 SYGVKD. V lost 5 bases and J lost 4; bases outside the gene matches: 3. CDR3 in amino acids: CAISQGQGYGYTF. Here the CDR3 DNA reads TGTGCCATCAGTCAAGGACAGGGCTATGGCTACACCTTC.

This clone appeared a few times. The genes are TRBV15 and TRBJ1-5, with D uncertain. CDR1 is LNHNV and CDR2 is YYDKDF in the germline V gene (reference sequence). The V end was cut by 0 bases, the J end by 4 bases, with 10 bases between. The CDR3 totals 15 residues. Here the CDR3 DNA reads TGTGCCACCAGCAGAGATAGGAGAGGGAATCAGCCCCAGCATTTT. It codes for CATSRDRRGNQPQHF.

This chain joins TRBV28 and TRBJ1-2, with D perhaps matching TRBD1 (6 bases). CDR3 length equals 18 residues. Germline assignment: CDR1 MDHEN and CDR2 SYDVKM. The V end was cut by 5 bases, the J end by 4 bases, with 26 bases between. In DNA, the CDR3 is TGTGCCAGCAGTCGTTCCCCGGGACAAATTTTAGGCCGCTATGGCTACACCTTC. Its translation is CASSRSPGQILGRYGYTF.

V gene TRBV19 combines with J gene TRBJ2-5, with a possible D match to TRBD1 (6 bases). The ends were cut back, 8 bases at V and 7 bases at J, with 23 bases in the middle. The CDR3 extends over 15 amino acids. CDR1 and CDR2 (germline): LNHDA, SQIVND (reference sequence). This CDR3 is CASGGPGDPGGTQYF. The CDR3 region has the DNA TGTGCCAGTGGGGGTCCAGGGGACCCTGGGGGGACCCAGTACTTC.

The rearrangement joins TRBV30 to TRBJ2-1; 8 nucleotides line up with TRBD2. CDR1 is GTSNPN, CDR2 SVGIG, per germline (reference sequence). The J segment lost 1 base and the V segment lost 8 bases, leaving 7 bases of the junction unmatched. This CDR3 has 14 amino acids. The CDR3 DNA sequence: TGTGCCGCCCTAAAGCGGGGGTCCTACAATGAGCAGTTCTTC. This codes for CAALKRGSYNEQFF.

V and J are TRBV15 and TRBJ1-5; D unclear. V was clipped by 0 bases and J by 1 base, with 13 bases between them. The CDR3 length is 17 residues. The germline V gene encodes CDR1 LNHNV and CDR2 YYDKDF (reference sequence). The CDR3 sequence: CATSRDLGGWSNQPQHF. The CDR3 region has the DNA TGTGCCACCAGCAGAGATCTGGGTGGCTGGAGCAATCAGCCCCAGCATTTT.

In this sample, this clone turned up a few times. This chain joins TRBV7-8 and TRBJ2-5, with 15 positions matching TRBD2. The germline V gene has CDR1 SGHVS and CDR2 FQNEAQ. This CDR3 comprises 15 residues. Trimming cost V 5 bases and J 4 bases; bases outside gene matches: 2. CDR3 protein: CASSTGLAGGETQYF. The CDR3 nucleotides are TGTGCCAGCAGCACGGGACTAGCGGGGGGAGAGACCCAGTACTTC.

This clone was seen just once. The CDR3 loop is CASSYGSNQPQHF. Here the CDR3 DNA reads TGTGCCAGCAGTTATGGAAGCAATCAGCCCCAGCATTTT. The chain combines TRBV12-3 or TRBV12-4 with TRBJ1-5, with D unresolved. V was trimmed by 4 bases and J by 1 base, leaving 5 bases between them. The CDR3 covers 13 residues.

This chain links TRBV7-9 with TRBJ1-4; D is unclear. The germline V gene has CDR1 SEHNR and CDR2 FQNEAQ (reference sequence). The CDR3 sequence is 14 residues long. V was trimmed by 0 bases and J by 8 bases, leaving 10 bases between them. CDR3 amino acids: CASSLAGMGEKLFF. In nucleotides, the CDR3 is TGTGCCAGCAGCTTAGCAGGGATGGGCGAAAAACTGTTTTTT.

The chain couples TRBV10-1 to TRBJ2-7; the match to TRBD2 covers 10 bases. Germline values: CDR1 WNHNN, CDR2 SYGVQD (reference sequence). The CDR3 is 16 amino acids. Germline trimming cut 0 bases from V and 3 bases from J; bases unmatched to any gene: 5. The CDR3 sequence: CASSESSSGGRYEQYF. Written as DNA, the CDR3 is TGCGCCAGCAGTGAGTCGAGTAGCGGGGGGCGCTACGAGCAGTACTTC.